This entry features one T cell receptor beta chain sequence. PCR involved 60 Vbeta and 13 Jbeta primers. As processed by the authors: In a later analysis, the count reached 80 million or so unique TCR beta chains, with about 11 million shared. Data came from immunoSEQ multiplex PCR; TCRdb stores just in-frame clones and leaves some out. V, J and clone size are taken as reported in that table, and D and trimming were inferred from the DNA itself. The table records about 130,000 clones, around four fifths of them present only once. This sample is part of a study of cytomegalovirus exposure and HLA in healthy donors. Study summary: Early on, a data release was issued that held about 85 million unique TCRs from HLA-typed donors.

V shed 2 bases, J shed 13 bases, and the junction held 5 bases outside the gene matches. This CDR3 region has 11 residues. Germline lookup yields CDR1 GTSNPN and CDR2 SVGIG (reference sequence). The chain recombines TRBV30 with TRBJ2-1; 7 nucleotides align to TRBD2. This TCR came from a boy aged 5-17 years in good health and CMV-seronegative. The specimen sequenced was PBMCs. The CDR3 reads CAWSTSGVQFF. In nucleotides, the CDR3 is TGTGCCTGGAGTACAAGCGGGGTACAGTTCTTC.